This TCR beta chain was obtained from a study of blood T cell repertoires in COVID-19. Study overall: COVID-19 samples collected from the United States, Italy and Spain covered acute and convalescent phases.

Study processing details: How many nucleated cells were present was estimated from reference gene primer amplification. The protocol was immunoSEQ multiplex PCR, while the TCRdb copy is restricted to in-frame clones and leaves out a portion. V, J and clone size derive from that table, while D and trimming were established from the DNA sequence. Of roughly 250,000 clones listed, approximately 90% are singletons. Between the trimmed V and J ends, which lost 2 bases and 2 bases, there was a span of 16 bases. Germline CDR1 reads GTSNPN; CDR2 reads SVGIG (reference sequence). The CDR3 is 16 amino acids. The chain recombines TRBV30 with TRBJ2-1; weak D call: TRBD1 (6 bases). What was sequenced was PBMCs or T cells enriched from blood (not recorded which). The sequence was collected from a woman in her forties with acute COVID-19. The CDR3 reads CAWSPRGFLAYNEQFF. The DNA of the CDR3 is TGTGCCTGGAGTCCAAGGGGGTTTTTGGCCTACAATGAGCAGTTCTTC.